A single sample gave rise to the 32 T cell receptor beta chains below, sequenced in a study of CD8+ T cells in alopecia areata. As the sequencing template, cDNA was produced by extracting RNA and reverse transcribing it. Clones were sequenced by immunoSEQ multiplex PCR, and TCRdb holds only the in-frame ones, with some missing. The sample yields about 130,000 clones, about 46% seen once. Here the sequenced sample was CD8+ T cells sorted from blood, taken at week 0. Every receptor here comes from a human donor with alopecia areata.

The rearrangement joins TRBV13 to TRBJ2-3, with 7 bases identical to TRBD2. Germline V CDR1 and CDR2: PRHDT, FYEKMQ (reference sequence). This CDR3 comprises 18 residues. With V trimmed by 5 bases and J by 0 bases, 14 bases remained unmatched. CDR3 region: CASSPTGLMGLSTDTQYF. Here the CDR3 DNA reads TGTGCCAGCAGCCCTACGGGACTGATGGGACTAAGCACAGATACGCAGTATTTT.

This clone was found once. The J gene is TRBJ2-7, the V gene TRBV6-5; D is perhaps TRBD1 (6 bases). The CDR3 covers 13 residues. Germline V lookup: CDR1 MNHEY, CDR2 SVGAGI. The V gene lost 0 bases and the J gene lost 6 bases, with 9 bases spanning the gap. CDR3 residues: CASSYSNRAEQYF. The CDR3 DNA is TGTGCCAGCAGTTACTCAAACAGGGCCGAGCAGTACTTC.

This chain's CDR3 is CSVAGGSTDTQYF. Here the CDR3 DNA reads TGCAGCGTCGCAGGGGGATCCACAGATACGCAGTATTTT. The chain is built from TRBV29-1 and TRBJ2-3; 7 bases are a match to TRBD1. The CDR3 contains 13 residues. Germline CDR1 reads SQVTM; CDR2 reads ANQGSEA. V gave up 6 bases and J gave up 2 bases; unmatched junction bases: 5.

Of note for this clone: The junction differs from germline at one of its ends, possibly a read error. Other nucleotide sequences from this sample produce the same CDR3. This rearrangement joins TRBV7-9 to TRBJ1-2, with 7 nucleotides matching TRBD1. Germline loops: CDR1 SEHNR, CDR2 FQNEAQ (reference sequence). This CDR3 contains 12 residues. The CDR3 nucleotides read TGTGCTAGCAGCTCCGGGACAGATGGCTACACCTTC. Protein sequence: CASSSGTDGYTF.

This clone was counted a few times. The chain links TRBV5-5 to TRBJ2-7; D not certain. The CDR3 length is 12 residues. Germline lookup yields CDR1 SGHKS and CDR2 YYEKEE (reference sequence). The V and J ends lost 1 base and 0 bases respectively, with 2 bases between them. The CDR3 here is CASSLFSYEQYF. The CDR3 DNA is TGTGCCAGCAGCTTGTTCTCCTACGAGCAGTACTTC.

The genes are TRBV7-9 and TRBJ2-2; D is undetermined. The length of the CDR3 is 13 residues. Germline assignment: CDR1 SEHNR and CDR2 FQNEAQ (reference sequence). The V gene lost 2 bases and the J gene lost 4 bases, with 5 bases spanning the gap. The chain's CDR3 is CASSLMSTGELFF. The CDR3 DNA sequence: TGTGCCAGCAGCTTAATGTCCACCGGGGAGCTGTTTTTT.

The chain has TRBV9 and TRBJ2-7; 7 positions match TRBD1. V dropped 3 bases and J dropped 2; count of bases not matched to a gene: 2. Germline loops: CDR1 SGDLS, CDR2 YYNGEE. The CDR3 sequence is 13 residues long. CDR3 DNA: TGTGCCAGCAGCGGGGGACAGACCTACGAGCAGTACTTC. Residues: CASSGGQTYEQYF.

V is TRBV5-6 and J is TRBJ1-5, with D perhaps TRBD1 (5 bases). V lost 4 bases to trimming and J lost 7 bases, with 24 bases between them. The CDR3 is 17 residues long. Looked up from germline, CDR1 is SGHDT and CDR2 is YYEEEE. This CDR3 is CASSQTHGARSRQPQHF. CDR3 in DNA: TGTGCCAGCAGCCAAACTCACGGGGCGCGTAGTAGGCAGCCCCAGCATTTT.

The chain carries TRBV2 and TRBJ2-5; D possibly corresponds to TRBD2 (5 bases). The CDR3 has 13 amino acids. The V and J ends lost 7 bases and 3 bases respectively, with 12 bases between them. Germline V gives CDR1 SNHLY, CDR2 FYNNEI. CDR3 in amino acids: CASNPGNEETQYF. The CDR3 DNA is TGTGCCAGCAACCCGGGAAACGAAGAGACCCAGTACTTC.

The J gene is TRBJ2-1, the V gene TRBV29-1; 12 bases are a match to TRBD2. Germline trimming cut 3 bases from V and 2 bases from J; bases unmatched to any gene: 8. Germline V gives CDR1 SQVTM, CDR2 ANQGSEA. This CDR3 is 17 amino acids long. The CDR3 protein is CSVDGASGGETYNEQFF. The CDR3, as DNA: TGCAGCGTTGACGGTGCTAGCGGGGGGGAGACCTACAATGAGCAGTTCTTC.

The CDR3 region has the DNA TGTGCCTGGAGCGGGCCTAACTATGGCTACACCTTC. This translates into CAWSGPNYGYTF. The rearrangement links TRBV30 to TRBJ1-2; D is undetermined. CDR1 GTSNPN and CDR2 SVGIG come from the germline V gene (reference sequence). Trimming took off 3 bases at V and 0 bases at J, with 5 bases between the two ends. The CDR3 extends over 12 amino acids.

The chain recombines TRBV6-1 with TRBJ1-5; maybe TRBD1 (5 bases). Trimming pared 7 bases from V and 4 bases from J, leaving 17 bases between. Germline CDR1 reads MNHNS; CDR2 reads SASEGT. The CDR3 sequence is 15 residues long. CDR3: CASNPGTGRNQPQHF. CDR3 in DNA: TGTGCCAGCAACCCCGGGACGGGGCGGAATCAGCCCCAGCATTTT.

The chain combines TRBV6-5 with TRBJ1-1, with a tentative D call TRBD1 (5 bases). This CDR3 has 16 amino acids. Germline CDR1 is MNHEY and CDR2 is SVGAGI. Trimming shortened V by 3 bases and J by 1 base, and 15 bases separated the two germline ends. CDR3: CASSYYGGASNTEAFF. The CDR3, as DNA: TGTGCCAGCAGTTATTATGGAGGGGCGTCGAACACTGAAGCTTTCTTT.

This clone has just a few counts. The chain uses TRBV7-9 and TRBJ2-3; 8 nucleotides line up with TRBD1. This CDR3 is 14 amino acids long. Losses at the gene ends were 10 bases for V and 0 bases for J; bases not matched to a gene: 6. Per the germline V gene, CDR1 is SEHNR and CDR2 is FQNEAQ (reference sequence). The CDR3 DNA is TGTGCCACTCGGACAGGGTATAGCACAGATACGCAGTATTTT. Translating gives CATRTGYSTDTQYF.

This chain's CDR3 is CASTLPDMNTEAFF. Written as DNA, the CDR3 is TGTGCCAGCACCCTCCCTGATATGAACACTGAAGCTTTCTTT. V and J are TRBV6-5 and TRBJ1-1; D gene uncertain. V lost 7 bases to trimming and J lost 0 bases, with 12 bases between them. The CDR3 is 14 residues long. Germline assignment: CDR1 MNHEY and CDR2 SVGAGI.

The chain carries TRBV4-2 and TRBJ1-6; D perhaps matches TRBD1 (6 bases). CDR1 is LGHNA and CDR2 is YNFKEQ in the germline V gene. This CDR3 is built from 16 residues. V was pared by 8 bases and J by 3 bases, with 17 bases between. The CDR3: CASGIDRSNYNSPLHF. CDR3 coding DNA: TGTGCCAGCGGAATTGACAGGAGTAACTATAATTCACCCCTCCACTTT.

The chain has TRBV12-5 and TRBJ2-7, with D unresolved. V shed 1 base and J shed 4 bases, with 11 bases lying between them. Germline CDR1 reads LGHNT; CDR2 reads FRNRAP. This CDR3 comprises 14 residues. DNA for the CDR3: TGTGCTAGTGGTTTGGAGGGATCGTCTTACGAGCAGTACTTC. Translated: CASGLEGSSYEQYF.

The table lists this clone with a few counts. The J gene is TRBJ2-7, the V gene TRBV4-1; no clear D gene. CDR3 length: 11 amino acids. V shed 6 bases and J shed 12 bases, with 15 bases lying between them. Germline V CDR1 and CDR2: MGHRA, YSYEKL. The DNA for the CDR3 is TGCGCCAGCAGTCACCGGGCCTCGGCGTACTTC. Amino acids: CASSHRASAYF.

The CDR3 sequence is CASSFGRADYGYTF. The CDR3 region has the DNA TGTGCCAGCAGCTTCGGCAGGGCCGACTATGGCTACACCTTC. J is TRBJ1-2 and V is TRBV13, with D possibly TRBD1 on 5 matching bases. V was cut by 3 bases and J by 3 bases, with 11 bases left in between. There are 14 residues in the CDR3. Germline V gives CDR1 PRHDT, CDR2 FYEKMQ (reference sequence). Drawing the rest from reference TRBV13 and TRBJ1-2, the complete variable domain is AAGVIQSPRHLIKEKRETATLKCYPIPRHDTVYWYQQGPGQDPQFLISFYEKMQSDKGSIPDRFSAQQFSDYHSELNMSSLELGDSALYFCASSFGRADYGYTFGSGTRLTVV.

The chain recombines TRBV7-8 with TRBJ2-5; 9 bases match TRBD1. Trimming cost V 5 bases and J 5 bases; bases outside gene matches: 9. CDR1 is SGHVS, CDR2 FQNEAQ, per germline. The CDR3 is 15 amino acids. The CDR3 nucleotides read TGTGCCAGCAGCCCCAGGGACAGGGCGGTGGAGACCCAGTACTTC. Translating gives CASSPRDRAVETQYF.

The CDR3 sequence: CASSSNRGPHTDTQYF. The CDR3 DNA sequence: TGTGCCAGCAGCTCTAACAGGGGGCCCCACACAGATACGCAGTATTTT. This rearrangement joins TRBV7-9 to TRBJ2-3; 9 bases align to TRBD1. J lost 2 bases, V lost 4 bases, and 7 bases had no gene match. The CDR3 spans 16 residues. The germline V gene has CDR1 SEHNR and CDR2 FQNEAQ (reference sequence).

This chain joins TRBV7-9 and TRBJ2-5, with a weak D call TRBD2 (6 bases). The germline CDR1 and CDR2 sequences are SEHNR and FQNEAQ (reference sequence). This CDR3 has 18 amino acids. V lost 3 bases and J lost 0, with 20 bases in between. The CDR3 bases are TGTGCCAGCAGCTTGCCCCGGGGGAACGGGGCAAACCAAGAGACCCAGTACTTC. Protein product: CASSLPRGNGANQETQYF. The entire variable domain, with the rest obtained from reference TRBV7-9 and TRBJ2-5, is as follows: DTGVSQNPRHKITKRGQNVTFRCDPISEHNRLYWYRQTLGQGPEFLTYFQNEAQLEKSRLLSDRFSAERPKGSFSTLEIQRTEQGDSAMYLCASSLPRGNGANQETQYFGPGTRLLVL.

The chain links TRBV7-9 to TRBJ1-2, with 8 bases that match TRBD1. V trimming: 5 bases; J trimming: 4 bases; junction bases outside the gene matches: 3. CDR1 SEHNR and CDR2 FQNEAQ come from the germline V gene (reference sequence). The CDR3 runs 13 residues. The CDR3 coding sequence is TGTGCCAGCAGCGGACAGGGAAGCTATGGCTACACCTTC. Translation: CASSGQGSYGYTF.

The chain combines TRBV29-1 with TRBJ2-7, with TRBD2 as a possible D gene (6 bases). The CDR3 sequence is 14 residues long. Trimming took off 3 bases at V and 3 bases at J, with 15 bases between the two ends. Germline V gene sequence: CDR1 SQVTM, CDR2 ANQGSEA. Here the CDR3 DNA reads TGCAGCGTTGAGGTCGGTAGCGGAGGCTACGAGCAGTACTTC. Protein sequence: CSVEVGSGGYEQYF.

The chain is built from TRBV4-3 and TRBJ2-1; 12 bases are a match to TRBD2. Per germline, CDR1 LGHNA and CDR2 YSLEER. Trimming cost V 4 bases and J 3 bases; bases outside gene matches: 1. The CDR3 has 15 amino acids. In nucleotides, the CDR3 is TGCGCCAGCAGCCCGGGACTAGCGGGCTACAATGAGCAGTTCTTC. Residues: CASSPGLAGYNEQFF.

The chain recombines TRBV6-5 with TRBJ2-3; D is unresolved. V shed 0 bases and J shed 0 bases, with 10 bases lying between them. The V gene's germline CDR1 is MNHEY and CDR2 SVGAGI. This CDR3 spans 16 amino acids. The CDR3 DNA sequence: TGTGCCAGCAGTTACTCTGCGGCAGCTAGCACAGATACGCAGTATTTT. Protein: CASSYSAAASTDTQYF.

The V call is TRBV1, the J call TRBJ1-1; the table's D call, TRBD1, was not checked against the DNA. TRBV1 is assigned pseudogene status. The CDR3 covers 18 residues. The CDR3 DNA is TGCACCAGCAGCCAAGATCTTCCGGACCGACAGGGAAGCACTGAAGCTTTCTTT. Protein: CTSSQDLPDRQGSTEAFF.

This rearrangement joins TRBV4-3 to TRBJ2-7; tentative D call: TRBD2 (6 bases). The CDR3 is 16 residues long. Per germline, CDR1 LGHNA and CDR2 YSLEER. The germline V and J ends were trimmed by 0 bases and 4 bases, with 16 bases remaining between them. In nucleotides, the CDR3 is TGCGCCAGCAGCCAAGACGGGGCGGGGAGAGATTACGAGCAGTACTTC. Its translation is CASSQDGAGRDYEQYF.

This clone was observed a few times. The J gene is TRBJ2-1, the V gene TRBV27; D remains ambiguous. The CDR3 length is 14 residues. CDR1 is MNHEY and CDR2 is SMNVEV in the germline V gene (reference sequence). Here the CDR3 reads CAVQPRSSYNEQFF. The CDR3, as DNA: TGTGCTGTCCAGCCACGGAGCTCCTACAATGAGCAGTTCTTC.

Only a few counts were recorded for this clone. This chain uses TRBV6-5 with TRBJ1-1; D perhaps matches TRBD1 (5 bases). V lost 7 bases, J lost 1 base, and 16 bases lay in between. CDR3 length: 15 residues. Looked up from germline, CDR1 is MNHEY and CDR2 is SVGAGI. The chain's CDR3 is CASTSWTPGNTEAFF. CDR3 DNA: TGTGCCAGCACCAGCTGGACACCCGGGAACACTGAAGCTTTCTTT.

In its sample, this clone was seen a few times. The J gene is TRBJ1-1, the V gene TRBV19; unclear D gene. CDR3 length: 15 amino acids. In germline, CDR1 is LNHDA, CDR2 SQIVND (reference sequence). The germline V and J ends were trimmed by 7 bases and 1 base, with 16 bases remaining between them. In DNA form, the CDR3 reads TGTGCCAGTATCCCCCGAGATGCTGGGAACACTGAAGCTTTCTTT. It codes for CASIPRDAGNTEAFF.

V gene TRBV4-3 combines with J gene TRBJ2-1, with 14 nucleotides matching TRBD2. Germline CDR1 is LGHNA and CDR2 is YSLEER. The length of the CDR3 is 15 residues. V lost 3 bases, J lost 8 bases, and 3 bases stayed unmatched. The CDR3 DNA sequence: TGCGCCAGCAGCCAGACTAGCGGGGGGGTAGATGAGCAGTTCTTC. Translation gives CASSQTSGGVDEQFF.